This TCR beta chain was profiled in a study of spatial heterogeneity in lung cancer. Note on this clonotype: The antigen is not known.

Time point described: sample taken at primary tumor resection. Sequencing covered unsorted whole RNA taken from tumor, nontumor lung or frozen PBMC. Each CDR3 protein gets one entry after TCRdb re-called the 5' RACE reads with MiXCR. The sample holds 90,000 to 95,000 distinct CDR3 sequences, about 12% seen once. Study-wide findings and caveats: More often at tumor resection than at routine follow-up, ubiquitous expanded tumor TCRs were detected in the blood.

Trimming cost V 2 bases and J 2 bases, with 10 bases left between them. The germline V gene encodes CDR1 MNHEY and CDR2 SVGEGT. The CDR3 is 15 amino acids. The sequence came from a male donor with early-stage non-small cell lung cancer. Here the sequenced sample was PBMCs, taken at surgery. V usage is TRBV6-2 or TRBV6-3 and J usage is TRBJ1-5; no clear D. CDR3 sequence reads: CASSYAPGGNQPQHF. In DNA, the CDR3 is TGTGCCAGCAGTTACGCTCCGGGTGGCAATCAGCCCCAGCATTTT.